What follows is one TCR beta chain and its context. CDR1 LGHNT and CDR2 FRNRAP come from the germline V gene. Trimming pared 4 bases from V and 3 bases from J, leaving 7 bases between. The CDR3 extends over 12 amino acids. This specimen comes from a study of shared T cell receptors in the human thymus. The protocol was immunoSEQ multiplex PCR, while the TCRdb copy is restricted to in-frame clones and leaves out a portion. This table has 650,000 to 950,000 clones, approximately 83% appearing once. The sample was also reused in another study, on human thymus T cells. That work adds: Having corrective surgery for congenital heart defects, healthy Finnish infants were the ones who donated. In corrective heart surgery, resections were taken, and these provided the thymus tissue. Related research reported highly overlapping thymic repertoires among unrelated individuals.

The source of this sequence is a girl less than two years old with a congenital heart defect. This chain uses TRBV12-5 with TRBJ2-7, with D perhaps matching TRBD1 (6 bases). Sequenced sample: thymocytes. The CDR3 DNA reads TGTGCTAGTGGTTCGGACAGCTACGAGCAGTACTTC. This codes for CASGSDSYEQYF.